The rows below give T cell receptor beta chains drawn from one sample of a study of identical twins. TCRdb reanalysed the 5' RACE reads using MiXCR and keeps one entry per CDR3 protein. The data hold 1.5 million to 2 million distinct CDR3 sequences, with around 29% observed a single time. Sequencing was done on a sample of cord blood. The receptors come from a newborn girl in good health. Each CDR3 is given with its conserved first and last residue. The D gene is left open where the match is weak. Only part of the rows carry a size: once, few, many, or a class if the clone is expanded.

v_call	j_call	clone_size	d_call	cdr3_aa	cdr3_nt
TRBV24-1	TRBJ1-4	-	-	CATSDPGASGDEKLFF	TGTGCCACCAGTGATCCCGGGGCCTCAGGGGATGAAAAACTGTTTTTT
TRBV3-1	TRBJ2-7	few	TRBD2	CASSQGSGGSSYEQYF	TGTGCCAGCAGCCAAGGGTCGGGGGGATCCTCCTACGAGCAGTACTTC
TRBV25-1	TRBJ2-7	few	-	CASSDSGSYNEQYF	TGTGCCAGCAGTGATAGCGGCTCCTACAATGAGCAGTACTTC
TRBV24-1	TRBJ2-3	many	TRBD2	CATRTSGSTDTQYF	TGTGCCACCAGGACTAGCGGGAGCACAGATACGCAGTATTTT
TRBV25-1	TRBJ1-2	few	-	CASSERKGVPSGYTF	TGTGCCAGCAGTGAACGAAAAGGGGTCCCGAGTGGCTACACCTTC
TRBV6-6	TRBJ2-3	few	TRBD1	CASSHTPGTGGTDTQYF	TGTGCCAGCAGTCATACGCCAGGGACAGGGGGCACAGATACGCAGTATTTT
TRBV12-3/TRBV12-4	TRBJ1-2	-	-	CAGSRDQGNYGYTF	TGTGCCGGCAGTCGCGATCAGGGTAACTATGGCTACACCTTC
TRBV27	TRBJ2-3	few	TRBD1	CASSLKPGQGADTQYF	TGTGCCAGCAGTCTAAAACCGGGACAGGGGGCAGATACGCAGTATTTT
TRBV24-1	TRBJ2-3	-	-	CATSDPRGRSTDTQYF	TGTGCCACCAGTGACCCTCGTGGGCGTAGCACAGATACGCAGTATTTT
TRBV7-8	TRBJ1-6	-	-	CASSLILGGGGVLSYNSPLHF	TGTGCCAGCAGCTTAATTTTAGGAGGGGGTGGGGTCCTCTCCTATAATTCACCCCTCCACTTT
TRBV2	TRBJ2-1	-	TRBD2	CASRILSGTSGPLNEQFF	TGTGCCAGCAGGATTTTAAGTGGGACTAGCGGTCCTCTAAATGAGCAGTTCTTC
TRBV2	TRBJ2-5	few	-	CASSEVRAETQYF	TGTGCCAGCAGTGAAGTCAGGGCTGAGACCCAGTACTTC
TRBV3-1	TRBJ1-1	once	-	CASSQYGQNTEAFF	TGTGCCAGCAGCCAATACGGACAGAACACTGAAGCTTTCTTT
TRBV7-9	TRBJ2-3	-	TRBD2	CASSLQRTSGFTDTQYF	TGTGCCAGCAGCTTACAGCGGACTAGCGGATTCACAGATACGCAGTATTTT
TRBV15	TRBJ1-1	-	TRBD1	CATSSRTGRNTEAFF	TGTGCCACCAGCTCCCGGACAGGGCGGAACACTGAAGCTTTCTTT
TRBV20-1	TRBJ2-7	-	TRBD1	CSARGTGGFDEQYF	TGCAGTGCTAGGGGGACAGGGGGGTTCGACGAGCAGTACTTC
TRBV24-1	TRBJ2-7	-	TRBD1	CATSSSGTGGSYEQYF	TGTGCCACCAGTTCCTCCGGGACAGGGGGATCCTACGAGCAGTACTTC
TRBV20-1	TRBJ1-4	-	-	CSAGVPGHGEKLFF	TGCAGTGCTGGAGTCCCGGGACATGGGGAAAAACTGTTTTTT
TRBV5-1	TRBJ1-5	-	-	CASSLGIGAQPQHF	TGCGCCAGCAGCTTGGGTATTGGGGCTCAGCCCCAGCATTTT
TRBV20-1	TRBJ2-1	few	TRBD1	CSASRQGGNEQFF	TGCAGTGCTAGTAGACAGGGGGGCAATGAGCAGTTCTTC
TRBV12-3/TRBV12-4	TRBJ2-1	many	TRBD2	CASSLGGGVKLYNEQFF	TGTGCCAGCAGTTTAGGGGGGGGAGTAAAACTCTACAATGAGCAGTTCTTC
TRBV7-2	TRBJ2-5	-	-	CASSLESRRQETQYF	TGTGCCAGCAGCTTAGAGTCTAGACGCCAAGAGACCCAGTACTTC
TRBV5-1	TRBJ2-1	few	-	CASSSLSGSEQFF	TGCGCCAGCAGCTCGCTATCAGGGAGCGAGCAGTTCTTC
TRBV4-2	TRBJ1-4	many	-	CASSRNEKLFF	TGTGCCAGCAGCCGCAATGAAAAACTGTTTTTT
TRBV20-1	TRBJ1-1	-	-	CSAKMVWGGNTEAFF	TGCAGTGCTAAAATGGTGTGGGGTGGGAACACTGAAGCTTTCTTT
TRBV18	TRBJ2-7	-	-	CASSPRDSAYEQYF	TGTGCCAGCTCACCCCGGGACTCAGCCTACGAGCAGTACTTC
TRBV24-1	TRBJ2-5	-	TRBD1	CATSDGPRTGRETQYF	TGTGCCACCAGTGATGGGCCAAGGACAGGGAGAGAGACCCAGTACTTC
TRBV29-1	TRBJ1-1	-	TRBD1	CSYRTGGNTEAFF	TGCAGCTACCGCACAGGGGGGAACACTGAAGCTTTCTTT
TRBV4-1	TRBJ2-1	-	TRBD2	CASSQPSGTHEQFF	TGCGCCAGCAGCCAACCTAGCGGGACCCATGAGCAGTTCTTC
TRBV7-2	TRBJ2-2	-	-	CASRLSSTANTGELFF	TGTGCCAGCAGACTATCTAGCACCGCGAACACCGGGGAGCTGTTTTTT
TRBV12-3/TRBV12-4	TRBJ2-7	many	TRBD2	CASRSGLAGYEQYF	TGTGCCAGCAGATCCGGACTAGCGGGCTACGAGCAGTACTTC
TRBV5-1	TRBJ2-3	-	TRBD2	CASSFSGGRASDTQYF	TGCGCCAGCAGCTTCTCTGGCGGGAGGGCCTCAGATACGCAGTATTTT
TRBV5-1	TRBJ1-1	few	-	CASSLGTGETEAFF	TGCGCCAGCAGCTTGGGGACGGGGGAGACTGAAGCTTTCTTT
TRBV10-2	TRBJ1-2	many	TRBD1	CASSESRTGYGYTF	TGCGCCAGCAGTGAGTCAAGGACAGGGTATGGCTACACCTTC
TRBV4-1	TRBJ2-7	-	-	CASSPSRIGSSYEQYF	TGCGCCAGCAGCCCCAGCCGTATCGGTTCCTCCTACGAGCAGTACTTC
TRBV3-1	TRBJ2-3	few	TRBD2	CASSPSGLATTQYF	TGTGCCAGCAGCCCCTCGGGACTAGCCACTACGCAGTATTTT
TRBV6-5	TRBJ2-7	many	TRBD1	CASSYSGQGANEQYF	TGTGCCAGCAGTTACTCTGGACAGGGGGCTAACGAGCAGTACTTC
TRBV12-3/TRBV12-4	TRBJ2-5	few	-	CASSATDRGETQYF	TGTGCCAGCAGTGCGACAGATCGAGGAGAGACCCAGTACTTC
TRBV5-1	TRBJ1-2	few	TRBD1	CASSLLSGTVYGYTF	TGCGCCAGCAGCTTACTATCCGGGACAGTCTATGGCTACACCTTC
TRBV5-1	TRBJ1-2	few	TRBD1	CASRAQGSLYTF	TGCGCCAGCAGGGCACAGGGGAGTCTCTACACCTTC
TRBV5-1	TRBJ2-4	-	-	CASSLNELAKNIQYF	TGCGCCAGCAGCTTGAATGAGCTAGCCAAAAACATTCAGTACTTC
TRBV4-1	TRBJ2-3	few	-	CASSQVATARGDTQYF	TGCGCCAGCAGCCAAGTGGCGACAGCGAGGGGAGATACGCAGTATTTT
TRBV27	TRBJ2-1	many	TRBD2	CASSLPAGGDNEQFF	TGTGCCAGCAGTTTACCGGCGGGAGGGGACAATGAGCAGTTCTTC
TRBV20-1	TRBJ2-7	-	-	CSARGVVPSSYEQYF	TGCAGTGCTAGAGGGGTAGTCCCAAGCTCCTACGAGCAGTACTTC
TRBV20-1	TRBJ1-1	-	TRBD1	CSATGTGGEAFF	TGCAGTGCTACCGGGACAGGGGGAGAAGCTTTCTTT
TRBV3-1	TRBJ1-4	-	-	CASSQESINEKLFF	TGTGCCAGCAGCCAAGAAAGCATTAATGAAAAACTGTTTTTT
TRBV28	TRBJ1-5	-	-	CASSSQHQPQHF	TGTGCCAGCAGTTCCCAACATCAGCCCCAGCATTTT
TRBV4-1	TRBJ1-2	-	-	CASSQDGGVYGYTF	TGCGCCAGCAGCCAAGATGGGGGGGTCTATGGCTACACCTTC
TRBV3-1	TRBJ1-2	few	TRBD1	CASSQAWDRGYYGYTF	TGTGCCAGCAGCCAAGCGTGGGACAGGGGGTACTATGGCTACACCTTC
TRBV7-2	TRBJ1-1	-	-	CASSLGGWAIRVHTEAFF	TGTGCCAGCAGCTTAGGGGGATGGGCAATTCGGGTTCACACTGAAGCTTTCTTT
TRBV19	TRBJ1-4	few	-	CASRLQRRSNEKLFF	TGTGCCAGTAGGCTACAGAGGAGGTCTAATGAAAAACTGTTTTTT
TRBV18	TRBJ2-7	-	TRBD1	CASSPLIQTGDEQYF	TGTGCCAGCTCACCATTAATCCAAACAGGGGATGAGCAGTACTTC
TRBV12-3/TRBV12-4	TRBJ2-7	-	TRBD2	CASSFLAGGVHEQYF	TGTGCCAGCAGTTTTCTAGCGGGAGGTGTCCATGAGCAGTACTTC